The 26 T cell receptor beta chains reported below all come from one sample, sequenced in a study of T cell repertoires in cytomegalovirus infection. These TCRs are of unknown antigen specificity. TCRdb reanalysed the reads using MiXCR and keeps one entry per CDR3 protein. The table includes approximately 220,000 distinct CDR3 sequences, 35% to 40% detected once. The specimen comprised CD8+ T cells from cultured PBMCs, sampled from culture after CMV antigen stimulation. These receptors were taken from a human donor in good health (CMV status not recorded). Some clones in this sample may be carry-over from other donors' samples.

The J gene is TRBJ1-6, the V gene TRBV7-8, with D uncertain. This CDR3 has 13 residues. Germline lookup yields CDR1 SGHVS and CDR2 FQNEAQ. V was cut by 4 bases and J by 10 bases, with 11 bases left in between. In DNA, the CDR3 is TGTGCCAGCAGCTCGCGGGGTATCTCACCCCTCCACTTT. It yields the protein CASSSRGISPLHF.

The chain carries TRBV7-8 and TRBJ1-2, with 7 bases aligning to TRBD1. In germline, CDR1 is SGHVS, CDR2 FQNEAQ. V lost 0 bases and J lost 4; bases outside the gene matches: 5. The CDR3 is 15 amino acids. This CDR3 reads CASSLAPGGAYGYTF. The CDR3 DNA is TGTGCCAGCAGCTTAGCCCCAGGGGGGGCCTATGGCTACACCTTC. The full variable domain, in which reference TRBV7-8 and TRBJ1-2 provide the parts outside the CDR3, is GAGVSQSPRYKVAKRGQDVALRCDPISGHVSLFWYQQALGQGPEFLTYFQNEAQLDKSGLPSDRFFAERPEGSVSTLKIQRTQQEDSAVYLCASSLAPGGAYGYTFGSGTRLTVV.

This clonotype was seen a handful of times. The V and J genes are TRBV6-6 and TRBJ1-2; possible D gene TRBD1, 6 bases. Germline CDR1 and CDR2: MNHNY and SVGAGI (reference sequence). The CDR3 totals 14 residues. The V end lost 6 bases, the J end lost 2 bases, and 13 bases lay between the germline ends. CDR3 in amino acids: CASSHRDTNYGYTF. The CDR3 DNA reads as TGTGCCAGCAGCCACAGGGATACGAACTATGGCTACACCTTC.

This clonotype was counted once. The rearrangement links TRBV20-1 to TRBJ2-1; the match to TRBD2 covers 11 bases. This CDR3 has 16 amino acids. After removal of 1 base from V and 5 bases from J, the junction contained 7 bases not matched to a gene. Germline lookup yields CDR1 DFQATT and CDR2 SNEGSKA (reference sequence). The CDR3 DNA is TGCAGTGCTAGAGTTACTCCGGGACTAGCGGACAATGAGCAGTTCTTC. Its translation: CSARVTPGLADNEQFF.

This clonotype was observed a few times. The V call is TRBV12-5, the J call TRBJ1-4; no definite D call. Looked up from germline, CDR1 is LGHNT and CDR2 is FRNRAP. This CDR3 contains 14 residues. Trimming removed 2 bases at V and 0 bases at J, with 4 bases between. This chain's CDR3 is CASGLQSTNEKLFF. The CDR3 DNA sequence: TGTGCTAGTGGTTTGCAGTCAACTAATGAAAAACTGTTTTTT.

This clonotype was seen ten or more times. This chain uses TRBV2 with TRBJ2-3; D is uncertain. The CDR3 has 11 amino acids. Germline CDR1 is SNHLY and CDR2 is FYNNEI. Deletions cut 11 bases from V and 0 bases from J, with 6 bases between. Here the CDR3 DNA reads TGTGCCGGCGGAAGCACAGATACGCAGTATTTT. It specifies CAGGSTDTQYF.

This clonotype was recorded only once. The CDR3 bases are TGTGCCAGCAGCCAAGTCTCCTTCAACAGGGGCCTCTCCTACGAGCAGTACTTC. Translation: CASSQVSFNRGLSYEQYF. The chain links TRBV3-1 to TRBJ2-7; 7 nucleotides align to TRBD1. Trimming cost V 1 base and J 0 bases; bases outside gene matches: 12. Germline V CDR1 and CDR2: LGHDT, YNNKEL (reference sequence). The CDR3 covers 18 residues.

This rearrangement joins TRBV2 to TRBJ2-1; D is perhaps TRBD2 (5 bases). The germline gives CDR1 SNHLY, CDR2 FYNNEI. With 8 bases removed from V and 0 bases from J, the gap between germline ends came to 14 bases. The CDR3 spans 15 residues. DNA for the CDR3: TGTGCCAGCCCGTCTGTGGGGAGCTCCTACAATGAGCAGTTCTTC. This codes for CASPSVGSSYNEQFF.

The rearrangement links TRBV7-4 to TRBJ2-2; 8 bases agree with TRBD2. V lost 3 bases to trimming and J lost 5 bases; unmatched junction nucleotides: 11. Germline assignment: CDR1 SGHVT and CDR2 SQSDAQ. The length of the CDR3 is 17 residues. The CDR3 coding sequence is TGTGCCAGCAGCTTGGGGGAGGGCGGGAGGAAGACCGGGGAGCTGTTTTTT. The encoded protein is CASSLGEGGRKTGELFF.

This sequence joins TRBV27 and TRBJ2-7; 7 bases agree with TRBD1. J gave up 1 base and V 5 bases, and 5 bases lay outside the gene matches. Germline V gene lookup returns CDR1 MNHEY and CDR2 SMNVEV (reference sequence). CDR3 size: 14 residues. The CDR3 region has the DNA TGTGCCAGCAGTCCGACAGGGATTTCCTACGAGCAGTACTTC. Translation: CASSPTGISYEQYF.

The rearrangement links TRBV20-1 to TRBJ2-1, with 9 bases fitting TRBD2. CDR3 length equals 14 residues. Germline V lookup: CDR1 DFQATT, CDR2 SNEGSKA (reference sequence). Germline trimming cut 0 bases from V and 9 bases from J; bases unmatched to any gene: 6. The CDR3 sequence: CSAREVAGEIEQFF. DNA of the CDR3: TGCAGTGCTAGAGAGGTAGCGGGAGAGATTGAGCAGTTCTTC.

This clonotype has just a few counts. The CDR3 nucleotides are TGTGCCAGCAGTTACACTAGCGGGGGGGCAGGAGAGACCCAGTACTTC. Translated: CASSYTSGGAGETQYF. J is TRBJ2-5 and V is TRBV6-6; TRBD2 matches 13 bases. CDR1 and CDR2 from the germline V gene are MNHNY and SVGAGI (reference sequence). Trimming took 2 bases from V and 4 from J; bases not matched to a gene: 4. CDR3 length: 16 amino acids.

The chain employs TRBV19 and TRBJ1-1; tentative D call: TRBD1 (6 bases). The CDR3 runs to 14 residues. The germline CDR1 and CDR2 sequences are LNHDA and SQIVND (reference sequence). Between the trimmed V and J ends, which lost 5 bases and 0 bases, there was a span of 10 bases. The CDR3: CASSSGDLNTEAFF. The CDR3 DNA reads TGTGCCAGTAGTTCAGGGGACCTGAACACTGAAGCTTTCTTT.

This clonotype was seen repeatedly, ten times or more. The chain combines TRBV7-2 with TRBJ2-2; 7 nucleotides agree with TRBD1. V shed 5 bases and J 5 bases; nucleotides not matched to a gene: 8. The CDR3 is made up of 15 amino acids. From germline, CDR1 is SGHTA and CDR2 FQGNSA. This chain's CDR3 is CASSLLSGGTGELFF. CDR3 coding DNA: TGTGCCAGCAGCCTACTCTCAGGGGGAACCGGGGAGCTGTTTTTT. Filled out from reference TRBV7-2 and TRBJ2-2, the complete variable domain reads GAGVSQSPSNKVTEKGKDVELRCDPISGHTALYWYRQSLGQGLEFLIYFQGNSAPDKSGLPSDRFSAERTGGSVSTLTIQRTQQEDSAVYLCASSLLSGGTGELFFGEGSRLTVL.

The CDR3 DNA reads TGTGCCAGCAGCTTACAGGTAGAAGAGACCCAGTACTTC. It codes for CASSLQVEETQYF. The chain joins TRBV7-9 to TRBJ2-5; D uncertain. The CDR3 sequence is 13 residues long. Germline V gene lookup returns CDR1 SEHNR and CDR2 FQNEAQ (reference sequence). V lost 2 bases to trimming and J lost 3 bases, with 7 bases between them.

There are a few counts of this clonotype. The chain joins TRBV7-2 to TRBJ2-7; tentative D call: TRBD1 (5 bases). The CDR3 contains 15 residues. Germline CDR1 is SGHTA and CDR2 is FQGNSA. Trimming pared 2 bases from V and 2 bases from J, leaving 13 bases between. CDR3 DNA sequence: TGTGCCAGCAGCTTACTCTTGGGGCAGCCCTACGAGCAGTACTTC. Amino acid sequence: CASSLLLGQPYEQYF.

CDR3 DNA sequence: TGTGCCAGCTCACCCTTTAAGCAAACCGGGACGGTCTATGGCTACACCTTC. Translation: CASSPFKQTGTVYGYTF. This chain links TRBV18 with TRBJ1-2, with D maybe TRBD1 (5 bases). V lost 3 bases and J 4 bases, leaving 21 bases between the germline ends. Germline V lookup: CDR1 KGHSH, CDR2 LQKENI. CDR3 size: 17 residues.

Here the CDR3 reads CASGRTVNGYTF. The CDR3 bases are TGTGCCAGCGGGCGGACGGTCAATGGCTACACCTTC. The chain carries TRBV11-2 and TRBJ1-2; D gene uncertain. Trimming removed 8 bases at V and 6 bases at J, with 13 bases between. CDR1 and CDR2 from the germline V gene are SGHAT and FQNNGV. The CDR3 totals 12 residues.

This chain connects TRBV2 to TRBJ1-1; D remains ambiguous. In germline, CDR1 is SNHLY, CDR2 FYNNEI. The CDR3 extends over 11 amino acids. V was pared by 9 bases and J by 11 bases, with 16 bases between. The chain's CDR3 is CASEGARGAFF. The CDR3 DNA sequence: TGTGCCAGTGAGGGCGCCCGAGGGGCTTTCTTT.

This clonotype showed up just a few times. The rearrangement joins TRBV6-1 to TRBJ1-1, with 8 bases identical to TRBD1. Trimming took 6 bases from V and 4 from J; bases not matched to a gene: 4. CDR3 length: 13 amino acids. Per germline, CDR1 MNHNS and CDR2 SASEGT. The DNA of the CDR3 is TGTGCCAGCAGACGGACAGGGATCACTGAAGCTTTCTTT. Residues: CASRRTGITEAFF.

The V gene is TRBV5-1, the J gene TRBJ2-1; 7 nucleotides line up with TRBD2. This CDR3 contains 15 residues. The J segment lost 2 bases and the V segment lost 1 base, leaving 3 bases of the junction unmatched. Germline lookup yields CDR1 SGHRS and CDR2 YFSETQ. The DNA of the CDR3 is TGCGCCAGCAGCTTGAGCGCGGGAGCCTACAATGAGCAGTTCTTC. It encodes CASSLSAGAYNEQFF. Full variable domain (remainder filled in from reference TRBV5-1 and TRBJ2-1): KAGVTQTPRYLIKTRGQQVTLSCSPISGHRSVSWYQQTPGQGLQFLFEYFSETQRNKGNFPGRFSGRQFSNSRSEMNVSTLELGDSALYLCASSLSAGAYNEQFFGPGTRLTVL.

This clonotype was found many times. The V gene is TRBV29-1, the J gene TRBJ2-2; a possible D gene is TRBD1 (6 bases). CDR3 length equals 15 residues. Germline-derived CDR1 and CDR2 are SQVTM and ANQGSEA. With 7 bases removed from V and 2 bases from J, the gap between germline ends came to 17 bases. The CDR3 here is CSAVLGTSNTGELFF. The CDR3 DNA sequence: TGCAGCGCCGTTTTGGGGACATCCAACACCGGGGAGCTGTTTTTT.

This clonotype was recorded many times. The rearrangement links TRBV5-4 to TRBJ2-3; a weak D match, TRBD2 (7 bases). There are 15 residues in the CDR3. CDR1 SGHNT and CDR2 YYREEE come from the germline V gene (reference sequence). V was pared by 6 bases and J by 2 bases, with 16 bases between. The DNA for the CDR3 is TGTGCCAGCACCTTAAGGGGGGGTTACACAGATACGCAGTATTTT. It translates to CASTLRGGYTDTQYF.

This clonotype was detected many times. The chain carries TRBV11-2 and TRBJ2-1, with a tentative D call TRBD1 (6 bases). Germline assignment: CDR1 SGHAT and CDR2 FQNNGV. The germline V and J ends were trimmed by 3 bases and 3 bases, with 18 bases remaining between them. CDR3 length: 17 residues. The CDR3 DNA reads as TGTGCCAGCAGCTTTGTCCCTGGGACATCGGACTACAATGAGCAGTTCTTC. Amino acid sequence: CASSFVPGTSDYNEQFF.

The chain couples TRBV7-6 to TRBJ2-1; 7 bases are shared with TRBD2. Germline V gene data show CDR1 as SGHVS and CDR2 as FNYEAQ. Unmatched junction bases numbered 7, after V lost 5 bases and J lost 3 bases. This CDR3 has 15 residues. DNA of the CDR3: TGTGCCAGCAGCCCCGGGACTACCAACTACAATGAGCAGTTCTTC. As protein: CASSPGTTNYNEQFF.

Only a few counts were recorded for this clonotype. V gene TRBV7-9 combines with J gene TRBJ2-1; 8 bases line up with TRBD2. The V gene end was trimmed by 7 bases and the J gene end by 7 bases; junction bases not matched to a gene: 6. Per the germline V gene, CDR1 is SEHNR and CDR2 is FQNEAQ (reference sequence). The CDR3 sequence is 13 residues long. CDR3 DNA sequence: TGTGCCAGCACCGGGGGGGCACGGAATGAGCAGTTCTTC. Translated: CASTGGARNEQFF.